This T cell receptor (beta chain) was found in a study of T cell repertoires in cytomegalovirus infection. At the level of the study: CMV epitopes in the study were HLA-C-restricted (recently identified) and HLA-B-restricted (well studied). Study results and limitations: Adding up the frequency of public TCR beta families identified people who carried CMV plus the relevant HLA.

V lost 0 bases and J lost 0, with 9 bases in between. This CDR3 has 15 residues. Germline V gene data show CDR1 as SGHVS and CDR2 as FQNEAQ. TCRdb used MiXCR to reprocess the reads, holding one entry per CDR3 protein. The data contain roughly 70,000 distinct CDR3 sequences, approximately 22% of them seen just once; the ten biggest clones take up roughly two thirds. With respect to this clonotype: Its antigen is not known.

The J gene is TRBJ2-7, the V gene TRBV7-8; tentatively, D is TRBD1 or TRBD2 (5 bases each). The receptor was derived from a human donor in good health (CMV status not recorded). Some clones in this sample may be carry-over from other donors' samples. Here the sequenced sample was CD8+ T cells from cultured PBMCs, taken from culture after CMV antigen stimulation. CDR3: CASSLAGDASYEQYF. The CDR3 DNA follows: TGTGCCAGCAGCTTAGCGGGGGACGCCTCCTACGAGCAGTACTTC.